The 18 T cell receptor beta chains listed next were all sequenced from one sample in a study of PD-1 blockade in classical Hodgkin lymphoma (dated by TCRdb to about 2020). Library generation was performed with the immunoSEQ multiplex PCR assay. TCRdb holds this immuneACCESS table with in-frame rearrangements only. Some clones are missing; in checked studies, unresolved V genes explain under half, and the rest has no known cause. This sample has 20,000 to 30,000 clones in its table, and 60% to 85% of those were observed once. The top ten hold roughly 8% of the sample. The time point label corresponds to: cycle 2 day 1 (C2D1) of nivolumab. All trial patients had relapsed after autologous stem cell transplantation, with cohorts A, B and C differing in prior brentuximab vedotin exposure. Sequencing used peripheral blood mononuclear cells (PBMCs), obtained before the second cycle of nivolumab. The source of these receptors is a human donor with classical Hodgkin lymphoma.

The chain is built from TRBV9 and TRBJ2-1, with D perhaps matching TRBD2 (6 bases). Germline CDR1 is SGDLS and CDR2 is YYNGEE. Trimming left V 0 bases short and J 3 bases short, with 10 bases between. This CDR3 spans 15 amino acids. Here the CDR3 reads CASSVVVGGYNEQFF. The DNA for the CDR3 is TGTGCCAGCAGCGTAGTGGTGGGGGGCTACAATGAGCAGTTCTTC.

The genes are TRBV4-3 and TRBJ2-1; no firm D call. The CDR3 is 13 residues long. V was clipped by 2 bases and J by 5 bases, with 7 bases between them. Germline loops: CDR1 LGHNA, CDR2 YSLEER. Written as DNA, the CDR3 is TGCGCCAGCAGCCAACCTCGGGACAATGAGCAGTTCTTC. It codes for CASSQPRDNEQFF.

This clone was recorded once. The rearrangement uses TRBV7-6 and TRBJ1-4; possibly TRBD1 for D (6 bases). The CDR3 runs 14 residues. CDR1 is SGHVS, CDR2 FNYEAQ, per germline. V dropped 4 bases and J dropped 8 bases, with 14 bases sitting between them. The CDR3 DNA reads as TGTGCCAGCAGCTCAAGGGGGGTAGGGGAAAAACTGTTTTTT. Its translation is CASSSRGVGEKLFF.

The chain is built from TRBV9 and TRBJ2-1, with D hard to call. The CDR3 spans 14 residues. Germline loops: CDR1 SGDLS, CDR2 YYNGEE. With 1 base removed from V and 0 bases from J, the gap between germline ends came to 5 bases. The CDR3 DNA is TGTGCCAGCAGCGTAACCAACTCCTACAATGAGCAGTTCTTC. Encoded protein: CASSVTNSYNEQFF.

The sample holds a few counts of this clone. The chain is built from TRBV28 and TRBJ2-1, with 14 nucleotides matching TRBD2. The J segment lost 9 bases and the V segment lost 5 bases, leaving 6 bases of the junction unmatched. The V gene's germline CDR1 is MDHEN and CDR2 SYDVKM. CDR3 length equals 15 residues. The CDR3 reads CASSTRLAGGREQFF. The CDR3 DNA reads as TGTGCCAGCAGTACCCGACTAGCGGGAGGGCGTGAGCAGTTCTTC.

Here the CDR3 DNA reads TGTGCCAGCAGCTTTTCGGGACAGGGTGGGGAAAAACTGTTTTTT. This sequence encodes CASSFSGQGGEKLFF. This rearrangement joins TRBV7-9 to TRBJ1-4, with 9 bases matching TRBD1. V shed 3 bases, J shed 8 bases, and the junction held 7 bases outside the gene matches. Germline V gene data show CDR1 as SEHNR and CDR2 as FQNEAQ (reference sequence). The CDR3 totals 15 residues.

The table lists this clone with a count of one. V gene TRBV21-1 combines with J gene TRBJ2-1; the D segment call TRBD2 is taken from the table without a DNA check. TRBV21-1 is assigned pseudogene status. This CDR3 contains 17 residues. CDR3 residues: CASSVRLAGPGGNEQFF. The CDR3 DNA is TGTGCCAGCAGCGTCAGACTAGCGGGACCGGGGGGCAATGAGCAGTTCTTC.

J is TRBJ1-6 and V is TRBV5-1, with D unresolved. Trimming shortened V by 0 bases and J by 0 bases, and 1 base separated the two germline ends. The CDR3 sequence is 14 residues long. Germline values: CDR1 SGHRS, CDR2 YFSETQ. The CDR3 is CASSLVSYNSPLHF. CDR3 nucleotide sequence: TGCGCCAGCAGCTTGGTCTCCTATAATTCACCCCTCCACTTT. Using reference TRBV5-1 and TRBJ1-6 for the parts outside the CDR3, the full variable domain is KAGVTQTPRYLIKTRGQQVTLSCSPISGHRSVSWYQQTPGQGLQFLFEYFSETQRNKGNFPGRFSGRQFSNSRSEMNVSTLELGDSALYLCASSLVSYNSPLHFGNGTRLTVT.

The chain joins TRBV6-5 to TRBJ1-2; no clear D gene. The CDR3 spans 13 residues. The germline V gene has CDR1 MNHEY and CDR2 SVGAGI. V was cut by 7 bases and J by 4 bases, with 13 bases left in between. In DNA form, the CDR3 reads TGTGCCAGCACCCGCGGCCAGGCCTATGGCTACACCTTC. It encodes CASTRGQAYGYTF.

The chain recombines TRBV29-1 with TRBJ2-5, with D perhaps TRBD2 (6 bases). Germline CDR1 is SQVTM and CDR2 is ANQGSEA. The CDR3 consists of 13 residues. Trimming removed 4 bases at V and 7 bases at J, with 16 bases between. Here the CDR3 DNA reads TGCAGCGTTGGAGGACTCCCCGGGGGGACCCAGTACTTC. It is translated as CSVGGLPGGTQYF.

Here the CDR3 DNA reads TGCGCCAGCAGCACGGCTAGCAGAACGAACACCGGGGAGCTGTTTTTT. Amino acids: CASSTASRTNTGELFF. The rearrangement uses TRBV5-1 and TRBJ2-2, with D possibly matching TRBD2 (5 bases). Germline CDR1 and CDR2: SGHRS and YFSETQ. The ends were cut back, 4 bases at V and 0 bases at J, with 13 bases in the middle. There are 16 residues in the CDR3.

The rearrangement joins TRBV27 to TRBJ1-5, with D unclear. Germline values: CDR1 MNHEY, CDR2 SMNVEV (reference sequence). The CDR3 sequence is 13 residues long. The ends were cut back, 2 bases at V and 6 bases at J, with 8 bases in the middle. The chain's CDR3 is CASSLQVFQPQHF. The CDR3 DNA reads as TGTGCCAGCAGTTTACAGGTGTTTCAGCCCCAGCATTTT.

This chain connects TRBV5-1 to TRBJ2-1; TRBD2 agrees at 13 bases. The CDR3 runs 17 residues. Trimming cost V 3 bases and J 8 bases; bases outside gene matches: 11. In germline, CDR1 is SGHRS, CDR2 YFSETQ. This chain's CDR3 is CASSWGLAGWGGDEQFF. For the CDR3, the DNA is TGCGCCAGCAGCTGGGGACTAGCGGGATGGGGAGGCGATGAGCAGTTCTTC.

The chain joins TRBV27 to TRBJ2-3, with TRBD2 identical over 8 bases. CDR3 length: 18 residues. The V gene end was trimmed by 7 bases and the J gene end by 0 bases; junction bases not matched to a gene: 15. Germline V gene data show CDR1 as MNHEY and CDR2 as SMNVEV (reference sequence). The CDR3 nucleotides read TGTGCCAGCAACCGTTTAGCGGGAAATACTCCTAGCACAGATACGCAGTATTTT. As protein: CASNRLAGNTPSTDTQYF.

This chain links TRBV28 with TRBJ2-1; D call uncertain. V was cut by 2 bases and J by 1 base, with 9 bases left in between. The CDR3 is 15 residues long. The V gene's germline CDR1 is MDHEN and CDR2 SYDVKM. The CDR3 sequence: CASSLVAYSYNEQFF. DNA for the CDR3: TGTGCCAGCAGTTTAGTCGCGTATTCCTACAATGAGCAGTTCTTC. The whole variable domain, filled in from reference TRBV28 and TRBJ2-1, reads DVKVTQSSRYLVKRTGEKVFLECVQDMDHENMFWYRQDPGLGLRLIYFSYDVKMKEKGDIPEGYSVSREKKERFSLILESASTNQTSMYLCASSLVAYSYNEQFFGPGTRLTVL.

The chain carries TRBV29-1 and TRBJ2-7, with D tentatively TRBD1 (6 bases). Germline-derived CDR1 and CDR2 are SQVTM and ANQGSEA. Deletions cut 3 bases from V and 4 bases from J, with 13 bases between. The CDR3 loop spans 13 amino acids. Written as DNA, the CDR3 is TGCAGCGTTGAGGAGGCGAGGGGGTACGAGCAGTACTTC. Translation gives CSVEEARGYEQYF.

The chain has TRBV4-1 and TRBJ1-1; D is uncertain. Germline lookup yields CDR1 MGHRA and CDR2 YSYEKL. The V end was cut by 4 bases, the J end by 2 bases, with 14 bases between. CDR3 length equals 15 residues. DNA of the CDR3: TGCGCCAGCAGCCGAACACCGGACTTAAACACTGAAGCTTTCTTT. It specifies CASSRTPDLNTEAFF.

This clone came up a few times. The chain employs TRBV6-1 and TRBJ1-2; D possibly corresponds to TRBD1 (5 bases). This CDR3 is built from 13 residues. Looked up from germline, CDR1 is MNHNS and CDR2 is SASEGT. V shed 5 bases and J shed 1 base, with 8 bases lying between them. CDR3 protein: CASSTTVNYGYTF. DNA of the CDR3: TGTGCCAGCAGTACGACAGTTAACTATGGCTACACCTTC.